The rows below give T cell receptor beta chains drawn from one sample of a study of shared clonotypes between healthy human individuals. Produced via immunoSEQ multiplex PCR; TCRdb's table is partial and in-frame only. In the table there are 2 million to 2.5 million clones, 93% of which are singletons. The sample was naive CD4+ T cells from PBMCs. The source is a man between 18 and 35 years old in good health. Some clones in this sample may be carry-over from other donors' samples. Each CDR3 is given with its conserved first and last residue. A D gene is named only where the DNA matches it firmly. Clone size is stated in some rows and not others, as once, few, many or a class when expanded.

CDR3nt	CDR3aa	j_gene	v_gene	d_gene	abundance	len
TGTGCCACCAGCCGGGGGAAGAGGGACACTGAAGCTTTCTTT	CATSRGKRDTEAFF	TRBJ1-1	TRBV15	-	-	14
TGTGCCTGGGGGACAGGAGCCCGACGGGGCTACACCTTC	CAWGTGARRGYTF	TRBJ1-2	TRBV30	TRBD1	-	13
TGTGCCAGCGGAATCTTGAGGTCCGCACAAGAGACCCAGTACTTC	CASGILRSAQETQYF	TRBJ2-5	TRBV6-1	-	-	15
TGTGCCAGTAGTATAGACCATTATAGCGGGGAGGGAGGCACAGATACGCAGTATTTT	CASSIDHYSGEGGTDTQYF	TRBJ2-3	TRBV19	TRBD2	-	19
TGTGCCAGCAGCCATACCGACAGGGAGTATGGCTACACCTTC	CASSHTDREYGYTF	TRBJ1-2	TRBV7-9	TRBD1	-	14
TGTGCCAGCAGTTCACGGACAGGGGGCTTACCTGAAGCTTTCTTT	CASSSRTGGLPEAFF	TRBJ1-1	TRBV11-2	TRBD1	-	15
TGTGCCAGCAGCTTGGTCCCCGAGGGAAACACCATATATTTT	CASSLVPEGNTIYF	TRBJ1-3	TRBV7-9	-	-	14
TGTGCCAGCACCGAGATCAGGGACACTGAAGCTTTCTTT	CASTEIRDTEAFF	TRBJ1-1	TRBV5-6	-	few	13
TGTGCCAGCACCAGGGACAGGGCCGGGTCGGGAGACAGGAGTGAGCAGTTCTTC	CASTRDRAGSGDRSEQFF	TRBJ2-1	TRBV28	TRBD1	-	18
TGTGCCAGCAGCTCAACTAGCGGGAGGGCCCCTGAGACCCAGTACTTC	CASSSTSGRAPETQYF	TRBJ2-5	TRBV7-6	TRBD2	-	16
TGTGCCAGCAGTGAAGCATTCGGATTCTACGAGCAGTACTTC	CASSEAFGFYEQYF	TRBJ2-7	TRBV6-1	-	-	14
TGTGCCAGCAGTTTTAGGACTGAAGCTTTCTTT	CASSFRTEAFF	TRBJ1-1	TRBV28	-	few	11
TGTGCCAGCGCGGGTCCTTTCGGCGAGCAGTACTTC	CASAGPFGEQYF	TRBJ2-7	TRBV28	-	-	12
TGCGCCAGCCGGCCACGGACTAGCGGCTTCGGGGAGACCCAGTACTTC	CASRPRTSGFGETQYF	TRBJ2-5	TRBV5-1	TRBD2	-	16
TGTGCCAGCAGCTTGCTAGCGGGAGGGCCCACCGGGGAGCTGTTTTTT	CASSLLAGGPTGELFF	TRBJ2-2	TRBV5-6	TRBD2	-	16
TGCGCCAGCGGATCTACAGGGGACGTCTCAAATACGCAGTATTTT	CASGSTGDVSNTQYF	TRBJ2-3	TRBV5-1	TRBD1	-	15
TGTGCCAGCAGCTTAACGGACAGCGGGGTGACTGAAGCTTTCTTT	CASSLTDSGVTEAFF	TRBJ1-1	TRBV7-3	-	-	15
TGCGCCAGCAGCTTTTCCGGGACAGGGAACACCGGGGAGCTGTTTTTT	CASSFSGTGNTGELFF	TRBJ2-2	TRBV5-1	TRBD1	-	16
TGTGCCAGCAGTGAACTGGGAGCGGGAGGGCCCCATGAGCAGTTCTTC	CASSELGAGGPHEQFF	TRBJ2-1	TRBV2	TRBD2	-	16
TGTGCCAGCAGCAACAAGGCGGGGGTCACTGAAGCTTTCTTT	CASSNKAGVTEAFF	TRBJ1-1	TRBV6-5	-	-	14
TGTGCCAGCAGCCAACCAGGGGCGCGATCCTACGAGCAGTACTTC	CASSQPGARSYEQYF	TRBJ2-7	TRBV14	-	-	15
TGTGCCAGCAGCTTGCACGCTCAGGCCCCAGTAAACACCGGGGAGCTGTTTTTT	CASSLHAQAPVNTGELFF	TRBJ2-2	TRBV5-8	-	-	18
TGTGCCAGTAGGACAGGGCGGCCGAACACCGGGGAGCTGTTTTTT	CASRTGRPNTGELFF	TRBJ2-2	TRBV19	TRBD1	-	15
TGTGCCTGGAGTGTGGGGGTCAGGCGGAATGAGCAGTTCTTC	CAWSVGVRRNEQFF	TRBJ2-1	TRBV30	-	-	14